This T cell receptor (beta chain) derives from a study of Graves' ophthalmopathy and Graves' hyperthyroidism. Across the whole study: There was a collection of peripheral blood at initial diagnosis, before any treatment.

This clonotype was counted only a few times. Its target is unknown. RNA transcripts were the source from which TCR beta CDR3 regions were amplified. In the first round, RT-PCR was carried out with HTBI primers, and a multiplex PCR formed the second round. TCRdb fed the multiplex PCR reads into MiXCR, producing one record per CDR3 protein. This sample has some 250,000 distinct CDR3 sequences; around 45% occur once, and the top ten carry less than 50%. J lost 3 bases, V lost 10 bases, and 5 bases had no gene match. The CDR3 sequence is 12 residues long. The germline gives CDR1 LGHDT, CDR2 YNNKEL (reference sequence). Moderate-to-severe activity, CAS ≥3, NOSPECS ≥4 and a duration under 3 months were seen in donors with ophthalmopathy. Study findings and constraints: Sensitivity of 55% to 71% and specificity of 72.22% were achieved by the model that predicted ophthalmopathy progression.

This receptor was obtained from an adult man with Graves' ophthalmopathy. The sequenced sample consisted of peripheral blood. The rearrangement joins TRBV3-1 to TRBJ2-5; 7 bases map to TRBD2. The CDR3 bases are TGTGCCACCGGGGACTACGAAGAGACCCAGTACTTC. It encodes CATGDYEETQYF.